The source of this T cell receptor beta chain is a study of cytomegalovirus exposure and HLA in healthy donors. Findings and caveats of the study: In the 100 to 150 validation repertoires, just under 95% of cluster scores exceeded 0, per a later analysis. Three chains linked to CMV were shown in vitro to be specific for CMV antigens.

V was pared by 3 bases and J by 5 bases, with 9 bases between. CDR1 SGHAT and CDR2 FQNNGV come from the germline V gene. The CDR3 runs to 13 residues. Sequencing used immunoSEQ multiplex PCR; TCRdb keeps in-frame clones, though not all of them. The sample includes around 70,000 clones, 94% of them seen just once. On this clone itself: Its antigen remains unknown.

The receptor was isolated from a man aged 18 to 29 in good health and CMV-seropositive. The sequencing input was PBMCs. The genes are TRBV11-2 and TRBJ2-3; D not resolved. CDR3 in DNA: TGTGCCAGCAGCTTCTCTAGTATAGATACGCAGTATTTT. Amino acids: CASSFSSIDTQYF.